This TCR beta chain was sequenced for a study of Ad26.COV2.S vaccination and SARS-CoV-2 variants. Study-level background: Doses of Ad26.COV2.S were injected into muscle once or twice, 56 days apart.

Sample treatment: about 20 received Ad26.COV2.S at low or high dose, single or two shots; roughly five received placebo; per-sample allocation not given. Sampling was performed 63 days after the first vaccine or placebo injection. Generated by immunoSEQ multiplex PCR, the TCRdb table keeps only in-frame clones and is missing some. The table records around 450,000 clones, 90% of them present only once. The germline V and J ends were trimmed by 5 bases and 7 bases, with 26 bases remaining between them. CDR3 length: 18 amino acids. Germline V gives CDR1 MDHEN, CDR2 SYDVKM. Sequenced material: peripheral blood, taken in a trial of Ad26.COV2.S vaccine versus placebo. The chain uses TRBV28 and TRBJ2-2; D might be TRBD2 (7 bases). The clonotype comes from a person aged 18-65 years who received the Ad26.COV2.S COVID-19 vaccine or a placebo. The CDR3 DNA follows: TGTGCCAGCAGTCCCTCCGGGGGGCGCGGGAGCGGTGGCGGGGAGCTGTTTTTT. It specifies CASSPSGGRGSGGGELFF.